The 6 T cell receptor beta chains in this list originate from one sample, sequenced in a study of blood T cell repertoires in COVID-19. This table comes from immunoSEQ multiplex PCR, and its TCRdb copy is limited to in-frame clones, with some not included. The table includes more than 350,000 clones, about 88% detected once. Sample: PBMCs or T cells enriched from blood (not recorded which). All receptors come from a woman between 18 and 29 years old who had been exposed to COVID-19.

The J gene is TRBJ2-2, the V gene TRBV7-3, with 9 bases lining up with TRBD1. The CDR3 contains 15 residues. Germline V gene sequence: CDR1 SGHTA, CDR2 FQGTGA. V shed 5 bases and J 7 bases; nucleotides not matched to a gene: 8. CDR3 in DNA: TGTGCCAGCAGCCTAATGGGACAGGGCAACGGGGAGCTGTTTTTT. It yields the protein CASSLMGQGNGELFF.

The V call is TRBV13, the J call TRBJ1-6; TRBD1 matches 8 bases. Germline V gene sequence: CDR1 PRHDT, CDR2 FYEKMQ (reference sequence). The CDR3 runs to 14 residues. J was trimmed by 8 bases and V by 9 bases; bases with no gene match: 9. The CDR3 DNA is TGTGCCAGTAAAACCGGGACAGGTTATTCACCCCTCCACTTT. Translated, it gives CASKTGTGYSPLHF. The variable domain in full, completed from reference TRBV13 and TRBJ1-6, reads AAGVIQSPRHLIKEKRETATLKCYPIPRHDTVYWYQQGPGQDPQFLISFYEKMQSDKGSIPDRFSAQQFSDYHSELNMSSLELGDSALYFCASKTGTGYSPLHFGNGTRLTVT.

This rearrangement joins TRBV7-6 to TRBJ2-3; 9 bases map to TRBD2. Per the germline V gene, CDR1 is SGHVS and CDR2 is FNYEAQ. The CDR3 sequence is 16 residues long. V lost 1 base and J lost 2; bases outside the gene matches: 4. Written as DNA, the CDR3 is TGTGCCAGCAGCTTAGGGGCGGGGGGGCCCACAGATACGCAGTATTTT. This codes for CASSLGAGGPTDTQYF. The whole variable domain, filled in from reference TRBV7-6 and TRBJ2-3, reads GAGVSQSPRYKVTKRGQDVALRCDPISGHVSLYWYRQALGQGPEFLTYFNYEAQQDKSGLPNDRFSAERPEGSISTLTIQRTEQRDSAMYRCASSLGAGGPTDTQYFGPGTRLTVL.

This chain joins TRBV18 and TRBJ1-6; D is perhaps TRBD1 (5 bases). V was pared by 1 base and J by 14 bases, with 9 bases between. Germline V gene data show CDR1 as KGHSH and CDR2 as LQKENI. The CDR3 contains 12 residues. CDR3 coding DNA: TGTGCCAGCTCACCACTTAAAGGGGCCCTCCACTTT. Translating it yields CASSPLKGALHF.

CDR3 sequence (DNA): TGTGCCAGCAGCGTAGGCCCCGCAGGCACTGAAGCTTTCTTT. It is translated as CASSVGPAGTEAFF. The rearrangement joins TRBV9 to TRBJ1-1, with D uncertain. The germline V gene encodes CDR1 SGDLS and CDR2 YYNGEE. Trimming left V 0 bases short and J 4 bases short, with 10 bases between. The CDR3 is 14 amino acids. The whole variable domain, remainder taken from reference TRBV9 and TRBJ1-1, is DSGVTQTPKHLITATGQRVTLRCSPRSGDLSVYWYQQSLDQGLQFLIQYYNGEERAKGNILERFSAQQFPDLHSELNLSSLELGDSALYFCASSVGPAGTEAFFGQGTRLTVV.

With respect to this clone: The sample contains more than one DNA sequence encoding this CDR3. This chain links TRBV4-3 with TRBJ1-2, with D perhaps matching TRBD1 (5 bases). Germline loops: CDR1 LGHNA, CDR2 YSLEER. The CDR3 runs 14 residues. V gave up 0 bases and J gave up 5 bases, with 10 bases separating them. The CDR3 spells CASSQETGGYGYTF. CDR3 nucleotides: TGCGCCAGCAGCCAAGAGACGGGGGGGTATGGCTACACCTTC.